The entry that follows covers one T cell receptor (beta chain) sequence. This entry is derived from a study of blood T cell repertoires in COVID-19. Data came from immunoSEQ multiplex PCR; TCRdb stores just in-frame clones and leaves some out. The sample consists of fewer than 80,000 clones, 92% of them appearing once. V was pared by 5 bases and J by 8 bases, with 19 bases between. This CDR3 has 16 residues. Germline V gives CDR1 SEHNR, CDR2 FQNEAQ (reference sequence). The TCR was taken from a human donor in a cohort sampled during active COVID-19. V usage is TRBV7-9 and J usage is TRBJ1-6, with D tentatively TRBD1 (5 bases). Sequenced input: peripheral blood. Here the CDR3 reads CASSTQGTARHSPLHF. CDR3 in DNA: TGTGCCAGCAGCACCCAGGGCACGGCTAGGCATTCACCCCTCCACTTT.